The 19 T cell receptor beta chains given below trace back to one sample, sequenced in a study of blood T cell repertoires in COVID-19. Repertoires were generated with immunoSEQ multiplex PCR, while TCRdb's copy carries only in-frame clones and drops some. The sample has about 300,000 clones, around nine tenths seen once. Sequenced: peripheral blood. These receptors all stem from a man aged 65 to 85 with acute or convalescent COVID-19.

V is TRBV28 and J is TRBJ2-4, with no clear D. Germline V gene data show CDR1 as MDHEN and CDR2 as SYDVKM. CDR3 size: 13 residues. Trimming stripped 4 bases from V and 8 bases from J, with 12 bases between. Here the CDR3 reads CASSSTPTHIQYF. CDR3 DNA: TGTGCCAGCAGTTCAACTCCCACCCACATTCAGTACTTC.

The CDR3 sequence: CASRSPGDSPLHF. CDR3 bases: TGTGCCAGTAGAAGTCCGGGAGATTCACCCCTCCACTTT. The chain recombines TRBV19 with TRBJ1-6; D is uncertain. This CDR3 contains 13 residues. From germline, CDR1 is LNHDA and CDR2 SQIVND (reference sequence). The germline V and J ends were trimmed by 6 bases and 8 bases, with 11 bases remaining between them.

The rearrangement joins TRBV5-1 to TRBJ2-6; weak D call: TRBD1 (5 bases). Germline V gives CDR1 SGHRS, CDR2 YFSETQ. This CDR3 has 18 residues. Between the trimmed V and J ends, which lost 4 bases and 0 bases, there was a span of 17 bases. The CDR3 reads CASSTAGPRPSGANVLTF. In DNA, the CDR3 is TGCGCCAGCAGCACAGCAGGGCCACGGCCCTCTGGGGCCAACGTCCTGACTTTC.

In nucleotides, the CDR3 is TGTGCCAGCAGCCAAGGGAGTGGCAGGGTCTACGAGCAGTACTTC. Translation gives CASSQGSGRVYEQYF. This chain joins TRBV3-1 (or the pseudogene TRBV3-2) and TRBJ2-7; tentatively, D is TRBD1 (5 bases). CDR1 LGHDT and CDR2 YNNKEL come from the germline V gene (reference sequence). Trimming shortened V by 1 base and J by 3 bases, and 13 bases separated the two germline ends. This CDR3 is 15 amino acids long.

The chain is built from TRBV14 and TRBJ2-7; tentative D call: TRBD1 (6 bases). Germline CDR1 is SGHDN and CDR2 is FVKESK. V lost 5 bases and J lost 2, with 16 bases in between. CDR3 length equals 15 residues. The CDR3 region has the DNA TGTGCCAGCAGCGTTCTTAAGACAGGAGCCTACGAGCAGTACTTC. Its protein product is CASSVLKTGAYEQYF.

The chain combines TRBV5-1 with TRBJ2-1, with D possibly TRBD2 on 5 matching bases. The CDR3 has 15 amino acids. Germline V CDR1 and CDR2: SGHRS, YFSETQ. Trimming left V 0 bases short and J 5 bases short, with 12 bases between. The CDR3 nucleotides are TGCGCCAGCAGCTTGGAGCCCGGGGTCCACAATGAGCAGTTCTTC. Its protein is CASSLEPGVHNEQFF.

The chain is built from TRBV28 and TRBJ1-5, with D tentatively TRBD1 (6 bases). The CDR3 consists of 14 residues. In germline, CDR1 is MDHEN, CDR2 SYDVKM. Trimming stripped 8 bases from V and 5 bases from J, with 16 bases between. The CDR3, as DNA: TGTGCCAGCGGCTACCTGGACAGAGATCAGCCCCAGCATTTT. It yields the protein CASGYLDRDQPQHF.

This CDR3 reads CASSQDWGQAHQETQYF. CDR3 DNA sequence: TGCGCCAGCAGCCAAGATTGGGGACAGGCCCACCAAGAGACCCAGTACTTC. This rearrangement joins TRBV4-3 to TRBJ2-5; 8 bases fit TRBD1. This CDR3 has 17 amino acids. With V trimmed by 0 bases and J by 0 bases, 6 bases remained unmatched. Per the germline V gene, CDR1 is LGHNA and CDR2 is YSLEER.

This chain links TRBV4-1 with TRBJ2-1; a possible D gene is TRBD1 (6 bases). The CDR3 sequence is 13 residues long. Germline V gives CDR1 MGHRA, CDR2 YSYEKL. Trimming cost V 4 bases and J 13 bases, with 17 bases left between them. This CDR3 reads CASSPAQGTPQFF. The DNA for the CDR3 is TGCGCCAGCAGCCCCGCCCAGGGGACACCCCAGTTCTTC.

The genes are TRBV7-8 and TRBJ2-7; D possibly corresponds to TRBD2 (6 bases). V was pared by 4 bases and J by 2 bases, with 12 bases between. Per germline, CDR1 SGHVS and CDR2 FQNEAQ. The CDR3 has 14 amino acids. This CDR3 reads CASSSRLVAYEQYF. Written as DNA, the CDR3 is TGTGCCAGCAGCTCTCGACTAGTCGCCTACGAGCAGTACTTC. Based on the CDR3 plus reference TRBV7-8 and TRBJ2-7, the full variable domain is GAGVSQSPRYKVAKRGQDVALRCDPISGHVSLFWYQQALGQGPEFLTYFQNEAQLDKSGLPSDRFFAERPEGSVSTLKIQRTQQEDSAVYLCASSSRLVAYEQYFGPGTRLTVT.

The V call is TRBV29-1, the J call TRBJ2-2; 10 nucleotides line up with TRBD2. The CDR3 is made up of 12 amino acids. V trimming: 7 bases; J trimming: 6 bases; junction bases outside the gene matches: 2. CDR1 is SQVTM, CDR2 ANQGSEA, per germline. The CDR3 region is CSAGLAAGELFF. CDR3 DNA sequence: TGCAGCGCCGGACTAGCGGCCGGGGAGCTGTTTTTT.

The chain joins TRBV19 to TRBJ1-1; possible D gene TRBD1, 5 bases. CDR1 and CDR2 from the germline V gene are LNHDA and SQIVND (reference sequence). This CDR3 is built from 13 residues. Deletions cut 5 bases from V and 2 bases from J, with 9 bases between. Here the CDR3 DNA reads TGTGCCAGTAGTCTAGGGGCAAACACTGAAGCTTTCTTT. It is translated as CASSLGANTEAFF.

The rearrangement uses TRBV5-5 and TRBJ2-2; D is undetermined. V was cut by 5 bases and J by 4 bases, with 15 bases left in between. The CDR3 consists of 15 residues. Per the germline V gene, CDR1 is SGHKS and CDR2 is YYEKEE (reference sequence). CDR3 nucleotide sequence: TGTGCCAGCAGATTTACTACTGAGCCCACCGGGGAGCTGTTTTTT. Translated: CASRFTTEPTGELFF. Using reference TRBV5-5 and TRBJ2-2 for the parts outside the CDR3, the full variable domain is DAGVTQSPTHLIKTRGQQVTLRCSPISGHKSVSWYQQVLGQGPQFIFQYYEKEERGRGNFPDRFSARQFPNYSSELNVNALLLGDSALYLCASRFTTEPTGELFFGEGSRLTVL.

This clone was observed a single time. The rearrangement joins TRBV19 to TRBJ2-1; tentative D call: TRBD2 (6 bases). The CDR3 consists of 13 residues. Germline V CDR1 and CDR2: LNHDA, SQIVND (reference sequence). The V gene lost 8 bases and the J gene lost 4 bases, with 12 bases spanning the gap. CDR3 sequence: CASGHGGYNEQFF. For the CDR3, the DNA is TGTGCCAGTGGCCACGGAGGGTACAATGAGCAGTTCTTC.

The chain employs TRBV7-8 and TRBJ2-7; tentatively, D is TRBD1 (6 bases). The CDR3 sequence is 13 residues long. The V gene lost 5 bases and the J gene lost 0 bases, with 8 bases spanning the gap. From germline, CDR1 is SGHVS and CDR2 FQNEAQ. The CDR3 region has the DNA TGTGCCAGCAGCGCACAGGGCTCCTACGAGCAGTACTTC. Translation gives CASSAQGSYEQYF.

The chain carries TRBV4-1 and TRBJ1-5; 8 nucleotides align to TRBD1. This CDR3 contains 19 residues. Trimming cost V 0 bases and J 4 bases; bases outside gene matches: 14. CDR1 and CDR2 from the germline V gene are MGHRA and YSYEKL. CDR3 nucleotides: TGCGCCAGCAGCCAAGAAAATGGGCCCAGGACAGGGAGAAATCAGCCCCAGCATTTT. This codes for CASSQENGPRTGRNQPQHF.

The gene calls are TRBV25-1 and TRBJ2-5, with a weak D call TRBD2 (5 bases). This CDR3 has 13 residues. Germline V CDR1 and CDR2: MGHDK, SYGVNS. V gave up 2 bases and J gave up 4 bases, with 8 bases separating them. The CDR3 coding sequence is TGTGCCAGCAGTGAACGAGGGAGAGAGACCCAGTACTTC. It is translated as CASSERGRETQYF.

This clone appeared once. This chain connects TRBV7-2 to TRBJ2-1; a possible D gene is TRBD1 (6 bases). V gave up 2 bases and J gave up 6 bases, with 11 bases separating them. This CDR3 is built from 14 residues. In germline, CDR1 is SGHTA, CDR2 FQGNSA. The CDR3 nucleotides are TGTGCCAGCAGCTTACTACAGGGCGGCAATGAGCAGTTCTTC. Its translation is CASSLLQGGNEQFF.

The chain joins TRBV4-2 to TRBJ2-2; 8 bases match TRBD2. V dropped 1 base and J dropped 5; count of bases not matched to a gene: 3. The CDR3 length is 15 residues. Germline CDR1 LGHNA, CDR2 YNFKEQ. CDR3 nucleotide sequence: TGTGCCAGCAGCCAAGCGGGGGGGCGGACCGGGGAGCTGTTTTTT. Amino acid sequence: CASSQAGGRTGELFF.